The 19 T cell receptor beta chains below were found in one sample sequenced in a study of blood T cells in healthy people across ages. Alongside a J-beta primer mix, a sample-barcoded 5' primer served in a second PCR lasting roughly 7 to 11 cycles. TCRdb recomputed calls from the 5' RACE reads with MiXCR, one row per CDR3 protein. The data hold roughly 1,800,000 distinct CDR3 sequences, with just under 50% observed a single time. The sample comprised blood. The receptors here all came from a woman aged 40 to 50 in good health.

This clonotype showed up just a few times. The CDR3 loop is CASSLEGGHEQYF. Written as DNA, the CDR3 is TGTGCCAGCAGTTTAGAGGGAGGCCACGAGCAGTACTTC. J is TRBJ2-7 and V is TRBV28, with TRBD2 as a possible D gene (6 bases). Germline CDR1 MDHEN, CDR2 SYDVKM. Trimming stripped 2 bases from V and 5 bases from J, with 10 bases between. The CDR3 consists of 13 residues.

The V call is TRBV6-2 or TRBV6-3, the J call TRBJ1-6; the D is unclear. Trimming stripped 7 bases from V and 8 bases from J, with 18 bases between. Germline V gene sequence: CDR1 MNHEY, CDR2 SVGEGT. This CDR3 region has 15 residues. The CDR3 protein is CASTTIPAGDSPLHF. CDR3 DNA: TGTGCCAGCACCACAATCCCAGCCGGGGATTCACCCCTCCACTTT.

The V call is TRBV4-3, the J call TRBJ2-7; 7 bases are a match to TRBD1. In germline, CDR1 is LGHNA, CDR2 YSLEER. Losses at the gene ends were 0 bases for V and 3 bases for J; bases not matched to a gene: 5. This CDR3 comprises 15 residues. In DNA form, the CDR3 reads TGCGCCAGCAGCCAAGACACAGGGGTAGGCTACGAGCAGTACTTC. It is translated as CASSQDTGVGYEQYF.

This chain connects TRBV20-1 to TRBJ2-3; 10 positions match TRBD2. The germline V gene encodes CDR1 DFQATT and CDR2 SNEGSKA (reference sequence). J gave up 2 bases and V 6 bases, and 8 bases lay outside the gene matches. This CDR3 contains 15 residues. As DNA, the CDR3 is TGCAGTGCCGCCCCCCTAGCGGGGGTCACAGATACGCAGTATTTT. Translation: CSAAPLAGVTDTQYF.

This clonotype came up once. The rearrangement links TRBV4-1 to TRBJ1-1, with D maybe TRBD1 (5 bases). V lost 1 base, J lost 1 base, and 16 bases lay in between. This CDR3 spans 17 amino acids. Looked up from germline, CDR1 is MGHRA and CDR2 is YSYEKL. This CDR3 is CASSQGQPGRTNTEAFF. CDR3 coding DNA: TGCGCCAGCAGCCAAGGCCAACCGGGACGGACGAACACTGAAGCTTTCTTT.

This chain connects TRBV3-1 to TRBJ2-3; D not resolved. Germline CDR1 reads LGHDT; CDR2 reads YNNKEL (reference sequence). V lost 4 bases and J lost 0, with 20 bases in between. This CDR3 has 18 residues. The CDR3 DNA reads as TGTGCCAGCAGCCTCCCCAGCTGGGCAGGAACTAGCACAGATACGCAGTATTTT. Amino acid sequence: CASSLPSWAGTSTDTQYF.

There are a few counts of this clonotype. The chain links TRBV9 to TRBJ2-4; TRBD1 agrees at 8 bases. The CDR3 has 14 residues. CDR1 and CDR2 (germline): SGDLS, YYNGEE. The J segment lost 8 bases and the V segment lost 3 bases, leaving 7 bases of the junction unmatched. The CDR3 bases are TGTGCCAGCAGCGCGACAGGGGCTATGGACATTCAGTACTTC. Translating gives CASSATGAMDIQYF.

The CDR3 protein is CASSLAPSGPSAAQYF. The CDR3 nucleotides are TGCGCCAGCAGCTTGGCTCCTAGCGGCCCTTCAGCGGCGCAGTATTTT. The rearrangement joins TRBV5-1 to TRBJ2-3, with 7 bases fitting TRBD2. With V trimmed by 0 bases and J by 10 bases, 14 bases remained unmatched. Germline CDR1 is SGHRS and CDR2 is YFSETQ. The CDR3 is made up of 16 amino acids.

This clonotype was counted only a few times. This chain connects TRBV5-5 to TRBJ2-1; the match to TRBD2 covers 10 bases. The CDR3 runs to 17 residues. V shed 6 bases, J shed 4 bases, and the junction held 13 bases outside the gene matches. Germline V lookup: CDR1 SGHKS, CDR2 YYEKEE (reference sequence). The CDR3 DNA reads as TGTGCCAGCACAAAGCTTCGGGTGACTAGCGGGTACAATGAGCAGTTCTTC. As protein: CASTKLRVTSGYNEQFF.

A few counts support this clonotype. The gene calls are TRBV9 and TRBJ2-3; possible D gene TRBD2, 5 bases. The V end was cut by 4 bases, the J end by 4 bases, with 7 bases between. CDR1 SGDLS and CDR2 YYNGEE come from the germline V gene. The CDR3 has 12 residues. CDR3 residues: CASSTEADTQYF. CDR3 nucleotides: TGTGCCAGCAGCACGGAGGCAGATACGCAGTATTTT.

J is TRBJ2-5 and V is TRBV6-2 or TRBV6-3; maybe TRBD2 (6 bases). The CDR3 sequence is 14 residues long. Germline assignment: CDR1 MNHEY and CDR2 SVGEGT. The V and J ends lost 2 bases and 7 bases respectively, with 14 bases between them. The CDR3: CASSYATRSGTQYF. The CDR3, as DNA: TGTGCCAGCAGTTACGCGACTAGAAGTGGGACCCAGTACTTC.

V gene TRBV3-1 combines with J gene TRBJ2-5, with TRBD2 matching over 11 bases. The CDR3 extends over 18 amino acids. Per the germline V gene, CDR1 is LGHDT and CDR2 is YNNKEL (reference sequence). The ends lost 3 bases at V and 0 bases at J; junction bases unmatched: 9. This CDR3 reads CASSQPKIAGGYQETQYF. The CDR3 nucleotides are TGTGCCAGCAGCCAGCCTAAGATAGCGGGGGGGTACCAAGAGACCCAGTACTTC.

The chain joins TRBV6-2 or TRBV6-3 to TRBJ2-4; TRBD1 matches 11 bases. V lost 6 bases and J lost 6; bases outside the gene matches: 7. The V gene's germline CDR1 is MNHEY and CDR2 SVGEGT. CDR3 size: 15 residues. CDR3 sequence: CASRTDRGHPNIQYF. CDR3 nucleotide sequence: TGTGCCAGCAGGACGGACAGGGGGCACCCAAACATTCAGTACTTC.

As for this clonotype: Relative to the germline gene, one junction end is altered; a read error may explain this. The chain carries TRBV6-5 and TRBJ2-1; D is unclear. The CDR3 spans 13 residues. Per germline, CDR1 MNHEY and CDR2 SVGAGI. The CDR3 DNA follows: TGTGCCAGCAGTGTGACCCTTAGAGATGAGCTGTTCTTC. This codes for CASSVTLRDELFF.

Turning to this clonotype: Mismatch with germline at one junction end may stem from a read error. The chain employs TRBV7-9 and TRBJ2-1; TRBD2 agrees at 10 bases. The CDR3 length is 15 residues. Germline loops: CDR1 SEHNR, CDR2 FQNEAQ (reference sequence). The CDR3 region is CASSVAGGHYNEQFF. Written as DNA, the CDR3 is TGTGCCAGCAGCGTAGCGGGGGGACACTACAATGAGCAGTTCTTC. The complete variable domain, with remaining parts taken from reference TRBV7-9 and TRBJ2-1, reads DTGVSQNPRHKITKRGQNVTFRCDPISEHNRLYWYRQTLGQGPEFLTYFQNEAQLEKSRLLSDRFSAERPKGSFSTLEIQRTEQGDSAMYLCASSVAGGHYNEQFFGPGTRLTVL.

The J gene is TRBJ1-4, the V gene TRBV7-9, with unresolved D. CDR1 and CDR2 (germline): SEHNR, FQNEAQ (reference sequence). V was cut by 1 base and J by 8 bases, with 8 bases left in between. The CDR3 consists of 13 residues. The CDR3 spells CASSLDGREKLFF. CDR3 nucleotides: TGTGCCAGCAGCTTAGATGGCAGAGAAAAACTGTTTTTT. The whole variable domain, filled in from reference TRBV7-9 and TRBJ1-4, reads DTGVSQNPRHKITKRGQNVTFRCDPISEHNRLYWYRQTLGQGPEFLTYFQNEAQLEKSRLLSDRFSAERPKGSFSTLEIQRTEQGDSAMYLCASSLDGREKLFFGSGTQLSVL.

The chain couples TRBV6-1 to TRBJ2-4; D is uncertain. The end of the DNA fits TRBJ2-7 better, so the J call may be wrong. Germline V CDR1 and CDR2: MNHNS, SASEGT. The CDR3 runs to 15 residues. CDR3 in amino acids: CASSEAGSSSYEQYF. The CDR3, as DNA: TGTGCCAGCAGTGAAGCGGGTTCCTCCTCCTACGAGCAGTACTTC.

V and J are TRBV27 and TRBJ1-6; the D gene is possibly TRBD1 (5 bases). The CDR3 spans 14 residues. V was cut by 6 bases and J by 6 bases, with 12 bases left in between. Germline V gene data show CDR1 as MNHEY and CDR2 as SMNVEV (reference sequence). CDR3 region: CASRPGLTNSPLHF. CDR3 DNA sequence: TGTGCCAGCAGGCCGGGACTCACTAATTCACCCCTCCACTTT.

The chain combines TRBV6-6 with TRBJ1-2; 7 bases align to TRBD1. Germline-derived CDR1 and CDR2 are MNHNY and SVGAGI (reference sequence). Trimming cost V 8 bases and J 8 bases; bases outside gene matches: 14. This CDR3 has 14 residues. The CDR3 region is CASRDSGGYGGYTF. CDR3 sequence (DNA): TGTGCCAGCCGGGACAGCGGAGGCTATGGAGGCTACACCTTC.